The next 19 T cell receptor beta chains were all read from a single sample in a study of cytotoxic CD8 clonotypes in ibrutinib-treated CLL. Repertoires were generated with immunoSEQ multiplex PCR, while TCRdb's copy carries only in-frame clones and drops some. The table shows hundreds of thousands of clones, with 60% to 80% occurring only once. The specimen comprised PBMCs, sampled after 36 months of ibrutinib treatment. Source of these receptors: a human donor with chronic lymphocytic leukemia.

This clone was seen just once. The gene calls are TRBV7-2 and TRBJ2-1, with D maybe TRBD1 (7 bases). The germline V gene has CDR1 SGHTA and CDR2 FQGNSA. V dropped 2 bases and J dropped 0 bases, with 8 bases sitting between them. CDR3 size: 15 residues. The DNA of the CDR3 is TGTGCCAGCAGCTTACAGGGGGGCTCCTACAATGAGCAGTTCTTC. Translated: CASSLQGGSYNEQFF. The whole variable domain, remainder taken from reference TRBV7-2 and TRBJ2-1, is GAGVSQSPSNKVTEKGKDVELRCDPISGHTALYWYRQSLGQGLEFLIYFQGNSAPDKSGLPSDRFSAERTGGSVSTLTIQRTQQEDSAVYLCASSLQGGSYNEQFFGPGTRLTVL.

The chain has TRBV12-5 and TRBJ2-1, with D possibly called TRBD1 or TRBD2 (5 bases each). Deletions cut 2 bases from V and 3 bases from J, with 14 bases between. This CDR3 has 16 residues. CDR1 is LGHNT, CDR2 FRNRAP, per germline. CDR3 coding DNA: TGTGCTAGTGGTTTGCAGTTCGGGACGATCTACAATGAGCAGTTCTTC. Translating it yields CASGLQFGTIYNEQFF.

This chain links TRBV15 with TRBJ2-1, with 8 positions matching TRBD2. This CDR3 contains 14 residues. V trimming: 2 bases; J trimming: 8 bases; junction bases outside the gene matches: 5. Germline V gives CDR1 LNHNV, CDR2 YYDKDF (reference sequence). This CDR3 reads CATSRPGRGYEQFF. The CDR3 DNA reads TGTGCCACCAGCAGACCCGGGAGGGGGTATGAGCAGTTCTTC.

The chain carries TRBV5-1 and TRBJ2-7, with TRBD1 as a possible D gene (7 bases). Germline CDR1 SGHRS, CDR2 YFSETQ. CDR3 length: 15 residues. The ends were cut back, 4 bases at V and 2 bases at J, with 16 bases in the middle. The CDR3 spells CASSPIRRGPYEQYF. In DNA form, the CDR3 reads TGCGCCAGCAGCCCCATTAGGAGGGGGCCCTACGAGCAGTACTTC.

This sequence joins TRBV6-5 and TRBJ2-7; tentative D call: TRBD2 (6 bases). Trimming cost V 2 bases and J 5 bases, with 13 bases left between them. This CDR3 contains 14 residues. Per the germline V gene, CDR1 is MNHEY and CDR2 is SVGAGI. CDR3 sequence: CASSYGAGKHEQYF. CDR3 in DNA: TGTGCCAGCAGTTACGGGGCGGGGAAACACGAGCAGTACTTC.

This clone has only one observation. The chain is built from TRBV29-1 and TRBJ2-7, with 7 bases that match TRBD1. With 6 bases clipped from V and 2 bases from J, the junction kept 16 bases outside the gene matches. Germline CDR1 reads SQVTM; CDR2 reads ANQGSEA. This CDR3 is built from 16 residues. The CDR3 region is CSVPKMGDSLTYEQYF. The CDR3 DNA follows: TGCAGCGTGCCCAAGATGGGGGACAGCCTAACCTACGAGCAGTACTTC.

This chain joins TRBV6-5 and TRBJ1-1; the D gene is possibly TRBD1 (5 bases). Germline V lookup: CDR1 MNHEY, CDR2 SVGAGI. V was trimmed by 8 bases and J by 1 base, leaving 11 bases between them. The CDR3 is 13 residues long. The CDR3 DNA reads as TGTGCCAGCCTGGCGAGGGGGAACACTGAAGCTTTCTTT. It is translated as CASLARGNTEAFF.

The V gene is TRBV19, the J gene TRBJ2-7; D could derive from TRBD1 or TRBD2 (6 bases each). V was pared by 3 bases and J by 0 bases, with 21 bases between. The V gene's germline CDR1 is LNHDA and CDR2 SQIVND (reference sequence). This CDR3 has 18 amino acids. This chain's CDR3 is CASSMSLWGAKASYEQYF. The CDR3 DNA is TGTGCCAGTAGTATGTCCCTTTGGGGGGCGAAAGCCTCCTACGAGCAGTACTTC.

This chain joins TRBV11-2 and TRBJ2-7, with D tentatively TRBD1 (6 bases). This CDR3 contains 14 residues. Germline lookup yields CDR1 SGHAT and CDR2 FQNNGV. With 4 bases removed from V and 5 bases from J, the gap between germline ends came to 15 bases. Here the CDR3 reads CASSSSTGLDEQYF. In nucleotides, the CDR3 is TGTGCCAGCAGCTCCTCGACAGGCTTAGACGAGCAGTACTTC.

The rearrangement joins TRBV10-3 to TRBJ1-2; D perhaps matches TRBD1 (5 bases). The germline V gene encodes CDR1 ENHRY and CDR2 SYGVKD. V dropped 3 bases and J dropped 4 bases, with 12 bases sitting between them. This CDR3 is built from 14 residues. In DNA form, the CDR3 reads TGTGCCATCAGTGACGTTGACAGATTCTATGGCTACACCTTC. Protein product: CAISDVDRFYGYTF.

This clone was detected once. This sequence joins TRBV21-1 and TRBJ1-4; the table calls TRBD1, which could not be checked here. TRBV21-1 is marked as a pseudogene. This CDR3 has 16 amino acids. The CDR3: CASSGTQDRGGEKLFF. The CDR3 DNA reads TGTGCCAGCAGCGGAACCCAGGACAGGGGAGGTGAAAAACTGTTTTTT.

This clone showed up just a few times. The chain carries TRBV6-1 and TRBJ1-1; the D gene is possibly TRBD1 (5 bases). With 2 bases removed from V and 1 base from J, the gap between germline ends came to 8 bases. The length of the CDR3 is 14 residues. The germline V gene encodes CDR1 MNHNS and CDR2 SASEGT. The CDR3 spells CASSENRQNTEAFF. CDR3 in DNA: TGTGCCAGCAGTGAAAACAGGCAGAACACTGAAGCTTTCTTT.

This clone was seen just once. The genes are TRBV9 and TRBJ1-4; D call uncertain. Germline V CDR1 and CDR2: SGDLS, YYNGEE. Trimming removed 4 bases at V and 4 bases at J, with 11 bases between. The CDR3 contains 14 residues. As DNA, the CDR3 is TGTGCCAGCAGCTATCGGCAGGATAATGAAAAACTGTTTTTT. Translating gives CASSYRQDNEKLFF.

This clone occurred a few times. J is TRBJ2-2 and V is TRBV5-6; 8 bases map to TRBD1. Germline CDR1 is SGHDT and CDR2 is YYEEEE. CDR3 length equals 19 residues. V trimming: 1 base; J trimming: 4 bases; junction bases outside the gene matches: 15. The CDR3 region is CASSLNSPLQGALTGELFF. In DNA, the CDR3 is TGTGCCAGCAGCTTGAACTCCCCCCTGCAGGGGGCGCTCACCGGGGAGCTGTTTTTT.

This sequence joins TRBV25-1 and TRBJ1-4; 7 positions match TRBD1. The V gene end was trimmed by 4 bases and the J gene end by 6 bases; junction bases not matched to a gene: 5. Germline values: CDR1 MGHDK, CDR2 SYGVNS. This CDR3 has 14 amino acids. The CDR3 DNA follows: TGTGCCAGCAGTGTACAGGGGCCATATGAAAAACTGTTTTTT. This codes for CASSVQGPYEKLFF.

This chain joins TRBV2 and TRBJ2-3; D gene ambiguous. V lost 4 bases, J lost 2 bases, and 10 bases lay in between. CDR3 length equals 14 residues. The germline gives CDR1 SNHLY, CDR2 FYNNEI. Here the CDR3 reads CASSVSGVTDTQYF. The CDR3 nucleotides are TGTGCCAGCAGTGTTAGTGGGGTCACAGATACGCAGTATTTT.

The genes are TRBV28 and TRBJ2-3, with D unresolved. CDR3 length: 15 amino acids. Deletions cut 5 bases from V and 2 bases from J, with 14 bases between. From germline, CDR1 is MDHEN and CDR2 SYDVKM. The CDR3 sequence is CASSLSELLTDTQYF. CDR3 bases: TGTGCCAGCAGTCTGTCCGAGCTACTCACAGATACGCAGTATTTT. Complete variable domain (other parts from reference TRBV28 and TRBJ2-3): DVKVTQSSRYLVKRTGEKVFLECVQDMDHENMFWYRQDPGLGLRLIYFSYDVKMKEKGDIPEGYSVSREKKERFSLILESASTNQTSMYLCASSLSELLTDTQYFGPGTRLTVL.

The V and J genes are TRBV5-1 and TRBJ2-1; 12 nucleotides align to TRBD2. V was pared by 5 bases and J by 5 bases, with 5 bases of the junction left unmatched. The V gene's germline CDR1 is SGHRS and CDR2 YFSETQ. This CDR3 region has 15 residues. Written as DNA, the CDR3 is TGCGCCAGCAGACCTGGACTAGCGGGGAACAATGAGCAGTTCTTC. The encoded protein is CASRPGLAGNNEQFF.

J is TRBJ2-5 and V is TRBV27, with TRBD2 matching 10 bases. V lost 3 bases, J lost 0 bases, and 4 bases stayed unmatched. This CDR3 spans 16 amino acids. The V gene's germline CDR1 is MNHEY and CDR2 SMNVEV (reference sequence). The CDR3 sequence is CASSLLAGEYQETQYF. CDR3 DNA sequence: TGTGCCAGCAGTTTGCTAGCGGGAGAGTACCAAGAGACCCAGTACTTC.